This T cell receptor beta chain was recovered during a study of shared clonotypes between healthy human individuals. Germline-derived CDR1 and CDR2 are SGDLS and YYNGEE. Trimming stripped 0 bases from V and 0 bases from J, with 7 bases between. The CDR3 consists of 15 residues. General observations from the study: Non-shared clonotypes had lower generation probabilities than clonotypes shared by all four sorted-subset donors. Richness estimates generally favored naive over memory subsets. Rarefaction showed sorted-subset sequencing was incomplete despite large depth. Blood was the sole source, and tissue repertoires probably differ.

The table lists this clone with a count of one. Its matching antigen is unknown. CD8 cells regarded as naive lacked CD45RO, were positively chosen for CCR7, and omitted terminally differentiated effector memory CD45RA+ cells. Libraries were prepared by immunoSEQ multiplex PCR; TCRdb keeps only in-frame clonotypes and omits some of them. The sample contains about 2 million clones, less than 95% of which appear only once. The genes are TRBV9 and TRBJ2-1; D gene ambiguous. The specimen was naive CD8+ T cells sorted from blood. The TCR originated in a man between 18 and 35 years old in good health. The CDR3 sequence is CASSVVWASYNEQFF. The DNA of the CDR3 is TGTGCCAGCAGCGTAGTTTGGGCCTCCTACAATGAGCAGTTCTTC.